The sequence of this T cell receptor (beta chain) was determined in a study of blood T cell repertoires in COVID-19. Study-wide background: Acute and convalescent COVID-19 specimens originated in the United States, Italy and Spain. T cells, B-cell-depleted T cells, or PBMCs provided the cDNA or gDNA that served as material.

Germline CDR1 SGDLS, CDR2 YYNGEE. V dropped 4 bases and J dropped 3 bases, with 14 bases sitting between them. The CDR3 spans 14 residues. Original methodology: Amplification of reference gene primers provided the estimated nucleated cell counts. TCRdb's table, derived via immunoSEQ multiplex PCR, lists solely in-frame clones and lacks some. The V and J calls and clone size were taken over from that table, and D and trimming were inferred from the DNA. Found here are under 150,000 clones, over 70% of them singletons; the top ten hold about 18%. The origin of this receptor is a man aged 80 or over with acute or convalescent COVID-19. Sequencing input: peripheral blood. This chain connects TRBV9 to TRBJ2-7, with TRBD1 as a possible D gene (6 bases). CDR3 DNA: TGTGCCAGCAGCAGGGGGAGATCGGTCTACGAGCAGTACTTC. It specifies CASSRGRSVYEQYF. The full variable domain, in which reference TRBV9 and TRBJ2-7 provide the parts outside the CDR3, is DSGVTQTPKHLITATGQRVTLRCSPRSGDLSVYWYQQSLDQGLQFLIQYYNGEERAKGNILERFSAQQFPDLHSELNLSSLELGDSALYFCASSRGRSVYEQYFGPGTRLTVT.